This T cell receptor (beta chain) was identified during a study of blood T cell repertoires in COVID-19. Overall study context: Specimens from acute and convalescent COVID-19 originated in the United States, Italy and Spain. T cells, B-cell-depleted T cells, or PBMCs provided the cDNA or gDNA that served as material.

Methods used by the authors: The assay estimated nucleated cells by amplifying reference gene primers. TCRdb's copy holds only in-frame clones and misses some; the assay was immunoSEQ multiplex PCR. Clone size and V and J calls were adopted from that table, with D and trimming inferred from the DNA. The sample holds around 300,000 clones, about nine tenths seen once. Trimming removed 5 bases from V and 1 base from J, with 8 bases in between. CDR3 length equals 13 residues. Germline lookup yields CDR1 SGHAT and CDR2 FQNNGV. This clone was seen just once. The rearrangement joins TRBV11-2 to TRBJ1-1; tentative D call: TRBD1 (5 bases). The sequencing input was peripheral blood. The sequence was obtained from a man aged 50-60 years with active or convalescent COVID-19. CDR3 region: CASSQRGNTEAFF. CDR3 coding DNA: TGTGCCAGCAGCCAAAGGGGGAACACTGAAGCTTTCTTT. Full variable domain (missing parts from reference TRBV11-2 and TRBJ1-1): EAGVAQSPRYKIIEKRQSVAFWCNPISGHATLYWYQQILGQGPKLLIQFQNNGVVDDSQLPKDRFSAERLKGVDSTLKIQPAKLEDSAVYLCASSQRGNTEAFFGQGTRLTVV.